The T cell receptor (beta chain) described here comes from a study of blood T cell repertoires in COVID-19. In the study overall: Specimens from acute and convalescent COVID-19 originated in the United States, Italy and Spain. T cells, B-cell-depleted T cells, or PBMCs provided the cDNA or gDNA that served as material.

Using immunoSEQ multiplex PCR, the repertoire was profiled, and TCRdb retains in-frame clones only, with some absent. The table includes over 50,000 clones, over 75% detected once. Sequencing was carried out using peripheral blood. The sequence derives from a human donor in a cohort sampled during active COVID-19.

CDR3 protein: CASSLTGTTEAFF. The DNA for the CDR3 is TGCGCCAGCAGCTTGACAGGGACGACTGAAGCTTTCTTT. J is TRBJ1-1 and V is TRBV5-1; a weak D match, TRBD1 (6 bases). V lost 1 base and J lost 5, with 9 bases in between. Looked up from germline, CDR1 is SGHRS and CDR2 is YFSETQ. The CDR3 contains 13 residues.